This TCR beta chain was recorded in a study of T cell changes during pregnancy in multiple sclerosis. This table comes from immunoSEQ multiplex PCR, and its TCRdb copy is limited to in-frame clones, with some not included. The table lists approximately 41,000 clones, around 89% of them singletons. Sequencing used CD4+ T cells from peripheral blood mononuclear cells, obtained in the second trimester of pregnancy. This TCR derives from a female donor with multiple sclerosis, enrolled in a pregnancy study.

The CDR3: CASGPRLSYEQYF. The CDR3 nucleotides read TGTGCCAGCGGCCCAAGACTCTCCTACGAGCAGTACTTC. This rearrangement joins TRBV13 to TRBJ2-7; D unclear. Trimming left V 8 bases short and J 0 bases short, with 11 bases between. CDR1 is PRHDT, CDR2 FYEKMQ, per germline (reference sequence). There are 13 residues in the CDR3.